A selection of T cell receptor beta chains follows, all from one sample in a study of cytomegalovirus exposure and HLA in healthy donors. Sequenced by immunoSEQ multiplex PCR; TCRdb stores in-frame clones only, minus some. The data hold under 200,000 clones, with roughly 80% observed a single time. The sample consisted of PBMCs. Receptors were obtained from a male donor in good health and CMV-seronegative. Both conserved end residues are part of each CDR3. The D gene is left open where the match is weak. Clone size is given for some rows only: seen once, a few or many times, or a class if the clone is expanded.

-	few	TRBJ2-1	TRBV19	TGTGCCAGTAGCCACCGGGCTCGGGCGCAGGGCGGTTCCAATGAGCAGTTCTTC	CASSHRARAQGGSNEQFF
TRBD1	-	TRBJ1-6	TRBV30	TGTGCCTGGAGTTCGGGACAGGGGAGTCATTCACCCCTCCACTTT	CAWSSGQGSHSPLHF
TRBD2	-	TRBJ2-7	TRBV7-9	TGTGCCAGCAGCTTTTCAGGACTAGCATCCTACGAGCAGTACTTC	CASSFSGLASYEQYF
-	few	TRBJ2-4	TRBV4-2	TGTGCCAGCAGCCAAGATCACCACTTACGGTCGGGGAACATTCAGTACTTC	CASSQDHHLRSGNIQYF
-	few	TRBJ2-6	TRBV5-1	TGCGCCAGCACCTCGGACTTCCTAAGCTCTGGGGCCAACGTCCTGACTTTC	CASTSDFLSSGANVLTF
-	-	TRBJ1-6	TRBV6-1	TGTGCCAGCACCGCCGGGACTTATAATTCACCCCTCCACTTT	CASTAGTYNSPLHF
-	-	TRBJ2-5	TRBV7-3	TGTGCCAGCAGCTTAACGCGGACCAGCGGGGAGACCCAGTACTTC	CASSLTRTSGETQYF
-	-	TRBJ1-3	TRBV28	TGTGCCAGCAGTTTACGGGGTACTGGAAACACCATATATTTT	CASSLRGTGNTIYF
-	-	TRBJ2-3	TRBV9	TGTGCCAGCAGCGTAACCCACCAGGGCACAGATACGCAGTATTTT	CASSVTHQGTDTQYF
-	few	TRBJ1-1	TRBV4-3	TGCGCCAGCAGCCAAGTCTCCGGAGGAACTGAAGCTTTCTTT	CASSQVSGGTEAFF
TRBD1	-	TRBJ2-7	TRBV4-3	TGCGCCAACAGCCAAGTCTGGGACAGTTCCTACGAGCAGTACTTC	CANSQVWDSSYEQYF
TRBD1	-	TRBJ2-7	TRBV25-1	TGTGCCAGCAGCTGGACAGGGGGCTACGAGCAGTACTTC	CASSWTGGYEQYF
-	-	TRBJ2-3	TRBV29-1	TGCAGCGTTGAACCGGGAGATACGCAGTATTTT	CSVEPGDTQYF
TRBD2	-	TRBJ2-2	TRBV5-1	TGCGCCAGCAGCTTGGTTAGCGGGCATACCGGGGAGCTGTTTTTT	CASSLVSGHTGELFF
TRBD2	-	TRBJ2-1	TRBV15	TGTGCCACCAGCAGAGGGACTAGCGGGAGGGGAAATGAGCAGTTCTTC	CATSRGTSGRGNEQFF
-	few	TRBJ1-2	TRBV14	TGTGCCAGCAGCCCATCGACCGACTTCCTTAAATTATATGGCTACACCTTC	CASSPSTDFLKLYGYTF
-	-	TRBJ2-7	TRBV21-1	TGTGCCAGAATGGGACAAAAGATCTCCTACGAGCAGTACTTC	CARMGQKISYEQYF
TRBD1	-	TRBJ1-2	TRBV10-1	TGCGCCAACGTACCGGGACAGAAGTATGGCTACACCTTC	CANVPGQKYGYTF
TRBD1	-	TRBJ1-3	TRBV4-1	TGCGCCAGCAGCCAAGAAGACAGGGTTTCTTCCGGAAACACCATATATTTT	CASSQEDRVSSGNTIYF
-	few	TRBJ2-5	TRBV6-6	TGTGCCAGCAGTTACAGGGGAGAGACCCAGTACTTC	CASSYRGETQYF
TRBD1	-	TRBJ1-2	TRBV15	TGTGCCACCAGCAGAGATAGGGGGCCCATTTATGGCTACACCTTC	CATSRDRGPIYGYTF
-	-	TRBJ1-6	TRBV7-9	TGTGCCATCCACGGGAGGGGCCCATATAATTCACCCCTCCACTTT	CAIHGRGPYNSPLHF
-	-	TRBJ1-2	TRBV11-2	TGTGCCAGCAGCTTAACCCGACAGTTCTATGGCTACACCTTC	CASSLTRQFYGYTF
-	-	TRBJ1-1	TRBV7-9	TGTGCCAGCAGCTTGGCGGGGAACACTGAAGCTTTCTTT	CASSLAGNTEAFF
TRBD1	-	TRBJ1-2	TRBV7-9	TGTGCCAGCAGCTTAGAGGGGGCGAACTATGGCTACACCTTC	CASSLEGANYGYTF
-	-	TRBJ2-2	TRBV6-6	TGTGCCAGCAGTTCGTCAGCGACCGGGGAGCTGTTTTTT	CASSSSATGELFF